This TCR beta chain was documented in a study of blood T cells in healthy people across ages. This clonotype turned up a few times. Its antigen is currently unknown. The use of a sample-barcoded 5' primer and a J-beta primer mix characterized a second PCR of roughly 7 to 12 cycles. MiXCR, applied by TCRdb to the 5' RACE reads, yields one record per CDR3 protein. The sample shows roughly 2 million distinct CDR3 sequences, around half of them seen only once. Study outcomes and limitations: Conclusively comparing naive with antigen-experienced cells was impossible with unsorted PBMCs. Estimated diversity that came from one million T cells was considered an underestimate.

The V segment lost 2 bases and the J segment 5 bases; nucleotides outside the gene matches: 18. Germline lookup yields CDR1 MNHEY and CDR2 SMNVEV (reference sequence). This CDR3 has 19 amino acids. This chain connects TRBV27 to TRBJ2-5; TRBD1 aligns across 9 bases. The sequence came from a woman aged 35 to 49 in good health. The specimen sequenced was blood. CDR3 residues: CASSLNTEQPGQGWETQYF. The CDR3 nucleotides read TGTGCCAGCAGTTTAAATACTGAACAGCCGGGACAGGGTTGGGAGACCCAGTACTTC.